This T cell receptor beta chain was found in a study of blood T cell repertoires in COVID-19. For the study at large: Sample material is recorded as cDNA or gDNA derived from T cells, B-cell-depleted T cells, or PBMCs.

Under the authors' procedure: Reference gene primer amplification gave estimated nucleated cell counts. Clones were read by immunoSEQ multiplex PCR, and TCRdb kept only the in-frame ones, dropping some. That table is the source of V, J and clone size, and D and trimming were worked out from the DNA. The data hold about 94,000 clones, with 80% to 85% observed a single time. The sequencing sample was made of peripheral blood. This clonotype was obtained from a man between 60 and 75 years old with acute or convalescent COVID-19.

CDR3 bases: TGTGCCACCAGCAGAGTGGCAGGGCGTGTAAATCAGCCCCAGCATTTT. This translates into CATSRVAGRVNQPQHF. V is TRBV15 and J is TRBJ1-5; TRBD1 is a possible D gene (5 bases). The germline V gene has CDR1 LNHNV and CDR2 YYDKDF (reference sequence). This CDR3 region has 16 residues. V dropped 1 base and J dropped 4 bases, with 14 bases sitting between them.